This T cell receptor beta chain was sequenced in a study of cytomegalovirus exposure and HLA in healthy donors. In the study overall: Assignment to the Caucasian-associated ancestry cluster applied to around 82% of the approximately 400 genotyped donors.

Findings of the study overall: The likely origin of a cluster of highly shared sequence variants was a sequencing artifact. A later analysis linked a missense variant in DCLRE1C to the trimming of TCR beta V and J genes.

The PCR used 60 Vbeta and 13 Jbeta primers. Here immunoSEQ multiplex PCR was the method, and the copy in TCRdb shows in-frame clones only, minus some. The table has tens of thousands of clones, about two thirds seen once. V dropped 2 bases and J dropped 0 bases, with 9 bases sitting between them. Germline V gene data show CDR1 as SNHLY and CDR2 as FYNNEI. The length of the CDR3 is 15 residues. Regarding this clone: Its antigen is unidentified.

The sequence was collected from a woman aged 50 to 65 in good health and CMV-seropositive. The material sequenced was PBMCs. This chain joins TRBV2 and TRBJ2-3, with no clear D. The CDR3 reads CASSENYQSTDTQYF. Here the CDR3 DNA reads TGTGCCAGCAGTGAAAACTACCAGAGCACAGATACGCAGTATTTT.